Listed below are T cell receptor beta chains from one sample, sequenced in a study of cytomegalovirus exposure and HLA in healthy donors. Libraries were prepared by immunoSEQ multiplex PCR; TCRdb keeps only in-frame clonotypes and omits some of them. The data contain under 400,000 clones, approximately 88% of them singletons. The sample was PBMCs. The receptors derive from a man aged 30-40 years in good health and CMV-seronegative. Both conserved end residues are part of each CDR3. The order of the fields is CDR3 DNA, CDR3 protein, D gene, V gene, J gene, clone size. The D gene is left open where the match is weak. Clone size is not always given. Where it is, it says once, few, many or a class for expanded clones.

CDR3 DNA: TGTGCCAGCAGTCCCCAGTATGAGCAGTTCTTC; CDR3 protein: CASSPQYEQFF; D gene: -; V gene: TRBV6-1; J gene: TRBJ2-1; clone size: once
CDR3 DNA: TGCGCCAGCAGGTCGACTTTCACCGGGGAGCTGTTTTTT; CDR3 protein: CASRSTFTGELFF; D gene: -; V gene: TRBV10-1; J gene: TRBJ2-2; clone size: many
CDR3 DNA: TGTGCCAGCAGTTACTCGAGGGACAGGGTGGGCACTGAAGCTTTCTTT; CDR3 protein: CASSYSRDRVGTEAFF; D gene: TRBD1; V gene: TRBV6-5; J gene: TRBJ1-1; clone size: -
CDR3 DNA: TGTGCCAGTAGTGAAGCGGGGGGGTACAATGAGCAGTTCTTC; CDR3 protein: CASSEAGGYNEQFF; D gene: TRBD2; V gene: TRBV19; J gene: TRBJ2-1; clone size: -
CDR3 DNA: TGTGCCAGCAGACTAAGTACTGGACAGGGCCCCTATGGCTACACCTTC; CDR3 protein: CASRLSTGQGPYGYTF; D gene: TRBD1; V gene: TRBV5-5; J gene: TRBJ1-2; clone size: -
CDR3 DNA: TGTGCCAGCAGCTTATACCCCGACATAGTCTCTCGCGAGCAGTACTTC; CDR3 protein: CASSLYPDIVSREQYF; D gene: -; V gene: TRBV7-2; J gene: TRBJ2-7; clone size: -
CDR3 DNA: TGTGCCAGCAGCTTGAACGGGATTGAAGCTTTCTTT; CDR3 protein: CASSLNGIEAFF; D gene: -; V gene: TRBV5-6; J gene: TRBJ1-1; clone size: -
CDR3 DNA: TGCGCCAGCACGACGAGGGGGGGATCCTACGAGCAGTACTTC; CDR3 protein: CASTTRGGSYEQYF; D gene: -; V gene: TRBV5-1; J gene: TRBJ2-7; clone size: once
CDR3 DNA: TGTGCCAGCAGTTTAGGACGGGGTTCACCCCTCCACTTT; CDR3 protein: CASSLGRGSPLHF; D gene: -; V gene: TRBV6-5; J gene: TRBJ1-6; clone size: -
CDR3 DNA: TGTGCCAGCAGCTGGGGACTAGCGGGGGGAGGGACCTACAATGAGCAGTTCTTC; CDR3 protein: CASSWGLAGGGTYNEQFF; D gene: TRBD2; V gene: TRBV5-6; J gene: TRBJ2-1; clone size: once
CDR3 DNA: TGCGCCAGCAGCCAAGATGCTGGCACAGCCTATGGCTACACCTTC; CDR3 protein: CASSQDAGTAYGYTF; D gene: -; V gene: TRBV4-3; J gene: TRBJ1-2; clone size: once
CDR3 DNA: TGCAGCGTTGGTAAGGGACTAGCGGCAGATACGCAGTATTTT; CDR3 protein: CSVGKGLAADTQYF; D gene: TRBD2; V gene: TRBV29-1; J gene: TRBJ2-3; clone size: -
CDR3 DNA: TGCGCCAGCAGCTTGGATCCTTTCTCTGGAAACACCATATATTTT; CDR3 protein: CASSLDPFSGNTIYF; D gene: -; V gene: TRBV5-1; J gene: TRBJ1-3; clone size: -
CDR3 DNA: TGTGCTAGTGGAGATCGGGACAGGGGAAGGGACACCGGGGAGCTGTTTTTT; CDR3 protein: CASGDRDRGRDTGELFF; D gene: TRBD1; V gene: TRBV12-5; J gene: TRBJ2-2; clone size: once
CDR3 DNA: TGTGCCAGCTCACCCAGCGCAGGGGGCGCCCTGGACACTGAAGCTTTCTTT; CDR3 protein: CASSPSAGGALDTEAFF; D gene: TRBD1; V gene: TRBV18; J gene: TRBJ1-1; clone size: -
CDR3 DNA: TGTGCCAGCAGCACGTACAGGGGAGTGGGAGGAAACACCATATATTTT; CDR3 protein: CASSTYRGVGGNTIYF; D gene: TRBD1; V gene: TRBV7-9; J gene: TRBJ1-3; clone size: -
CDR3 DNA: TGTGCCAGCAGTGGCCGGGACAGGGGGCAGTACGAGCAGTACTTC; CDR3 protein: CASSGRDRGQYEQYF; D gene: TRBD1; V gene: TRBV6-6; J gene: TRBJ2-7; clone size: -
CDR3 DNA: TGTGCCAGCAGTCTTAATGCGGGGGAGGGGTATGAGCAGTTCTTC; CDR3 protein: CASSLNAGEGYEQFF; D gene: TRBD2; V gene: TRBV27; J gene: TRBJ2-1; clone size: -
CDR3 DNA: TGTGCTAGTGGTTTGGGGACAGGGAATAATTCACCCCTCCACTTT; CDR3 protein: CASGLGTGNNSPLHF; D gene: TRBD1; V gene: TRBV12-5; J gene: TRBJ1-6; clone size: -
CDR3 DNA: TGTGCCAGCAGCTTAATTAAGGGGGAGACCCAGTACTTC; CDR3 protein: CASSLIKGETQYF; D gene: -; V gene: TRBV7-2; J gene: TRBJ2-5; clone size: -
CDR3 DNA: TGCGCCAGCAGTTTAGCGGGGCTCTCCTACAATGAGCAGTTCTTC; CDR3 protein: CASSLAGLSYNEQFF; D gene: TRBD2; V gene: TRBV10-2; J gene: TRBJ2-1; clone size: -
CDR3 DNA: TGTGCCAGTAGTAACCCCCGGGACAGGGTACCCTACGAGCAGTACTTC; CDR3 protein: CASSNPRDRVPYEQYF; D gene: TRBD1; V gene: TRBV19; J gene: TRBJ2-7; clone size: -
CDR3 DNA: TGCGCCAGCAGCTTGACCCGGGGGTTCACAGATACGCAGTATTTT; CDR3 protein: CASSLTRGFTDTQYF; D gene: -; V gene: TRBV5-1; J gene: TRBJ2-3; clone size: -
CDR3 DNA: TGTGCCAGCAGCCTAGCGTGGGGTTATAATTCACCCCTCCACTTT; CDR3 protein: CASSLAWGYNSPLHF; D gene: -; V gene: TRBV6-5; J gene: TRBJ1-6; clone size: -
CDR3 DNA: TGTGCCAGCAGCATCCTCTGGACTAGCGGGGGAGGAACCTACGAGCAGTACTTC; CDR3 protein: CASSILWTSGGGTYEQYF; D gene: TRBD2; V gene: TRBV5-6; J gene: TRBJ2-7; clone size: -
CDR3 DNA: TGTGCCAGCTCATCGACAGGGAACCCCATCCAAGAGACCCAGTACTTC; CDR3 protein: CASSSTGNPIQETQYF; D gene: TRBD1; V gene: TRBV18; J gene: TRBJ2-5; clone size: -
CDR3 DNA: TGCGCCAGCAGCCGCAGGGGGCGCGAAGATACGCAGTATTTT; CDR3 protein: CASSRRGREDTQYF; D gene: TRBD1; V gene: TRBV5-1; J gene: TRBJ2-3; clone size: -
CDR3 DNA: TGTGCCAGCAGTTTGGGACTACAAGAGACCCAGTACTTC; CDR3 protein: CASSLGLQETQYF; D gene: TRBD2; V gene: TRBV27; J gene: TRBJ2-5; clone size: -
CDR3 DNA: TGTGCCAGCAGCCCTGGGGGCAGTGAGTATGGCTACACCTTC; CDR3 protein: CASSPGGSEYGYTF; D gene: -; V gene: TRBV5-4; J gene: TRBJ1-2; clone size: -
CDR3 DNA: TGTGCCAGCAGTTTATGGGCCGGGGAGGGTCAGCCCCAGCATTTT; CDR3 protein: CASSLWAGEGQPQHF; D gene: -; V gene: TRBV27; J gene: TRBJ1-5; clone size: -
CDR3 DNA: TGTGCCAGCAGCTTGGCAGGCAACACCGGGGAGCTGTTTTTT; CDR3 protein: CASSLAGNTGELFF; D gene: -; V gene: TRBV5-4; J gene: TRBJ2-2; clone size: -
CDR3 DNA: TGCGCCAGCAGCTCTAGCGGGGGGGCTGGTCACGAGCAGTACTTC; CDR3 protein: CASSSSGGAGHEQYF; D gene: TRBD2; V gene: TRBV5-1; J gene: TRBJ2-7; clone size: -
CDR3 DNA: TGTGCCAGCAGCTCCACCGGACAGGGTCCGTACGAGCAGTACTTC; CDR3 protein: CASSSTGQGPYEQYF; D gene: TRBD1; V gene: TRBV11-2; J gene: TRBJ2-7; clone size: -
CDR3 DNA: TGCGCCAGCAGCTTGGAAGGGGGCCGGGCTTTCTTT; CDR3 protein: CASSLEGGRAFF; D gene: TRBD1; V gene: TRBV5-1; J gene: TRBJ1-1; clone size: once
CDR3 DNA: TGTGCCAGCTCACCACCGGCAGGACTACCCTACGAGCAGTACTTC; CDR3 protein: CASSPPAGLPYEQYF; D gene: -; V gene: TRBV18; J gene: TRBJ2-7; clone size: once
CDR3 DNA: TGTGCCAGCTCACCTCCGGGACAGGGGTCGAACACCGGGGAGCTGTTTTTT; CDR3 protein: CASSPPGQGSNTGELFF; D gene: TRBD1; V gene: TRBV18; J gene: TRBJ2-2; clone size: -
CDR3 DNA: TGTGCCAGCAGCTCTCCAGGGGATATAATCTATGAGCAGTTCTTC; CDR3 protein: CASSSPGDIIYEQFF; D gene: -; V gene: TRBV7-9; J gene: TRBJ2-1; clone size: -
CDR3 DNA: TGCAGCGTTGAAGTGCGAGCGGGGCCCCGCGGTGGAGCCAAAAACATTCAGTACTTC; CDR3 protein: CSVEVRAGPRGGAKNIQYF; D gene: TRBD2; V gene: TRBV29-1; J gene: TRBJ2-4; clone size: -
CDR3 DNA: TGTGCCAGCAGAGTCCAGGGTTCCACAGATACGCAGTATTTT; CDR3 protein: CASRVQGSTDTQYF; D gene: -; V gene: TRBV6-5; J gene: TRBJ2-3; clone size: -
CDR3 DNA: TGTGCCAGCAGTTCGATAGGGGTCTCCTCCTACGAGCAGTACTTC; CDR3 protein: CASSSIGVSSYEQYF; D gene: -; V gene: TRBV6-5; J gene: TRBJ2-7; clone size: -
CDR3 DNA: TGTGCCAGCAGTTACTCGAGTAGACAGACGGATTCACCCCTCCACTTT; CDR3 protein: CASSYSSRQTDSPLHF; D gene: -; V gene: TRBV6-6; J gene: TRBJ1-6; clone size: -
CDR3 DNA: TGTGCCAGCACCGACACTGAAGCTTTCTTT; CDR3 protein: CASTDTEAFF; D gene: -; V gene: TRBV9; J gene: TRBJ1-1; clone size: -
CDR3 DNA: TGTGCCAGCAGCCCTCTCGGCGGGGACTCCTACGAGCAGTACTTC; CDR3 protein: CASSPLGGDSYEQYF; D gene: -; V gene: TRBV14; J gene: TRBJ2-7; clone size: -
CDR3 DNA: TGTGCCAGCAGCCCCCGGACAGGACGGTCCTACGAGCAGTACTTC; CDR3 protein: CASSPRTGRSYEQYF; D gene: TRBD1; V gene: TRBV5-4; J gene: TRBJ2-7; clone size: -
CDR3 DNA: TGCAGTCTAGGTTCAAGAGATACGCAGTATTTT; CDR3 protein: CSLGSRDTQYF; D gene: -; V gene: TRBV20-1; J gene: TRBJ2-3; clone size: -
CDR3 DNA: TGTGCCAGCAGCGTAGCCCCACAGACAGACTCTCTTTTCTATGGCTACACCTTC; CDR3 protein: CASSVAPQTDSLFYGYTF; D gene: -; V gene: TRBV9; J gene: TRBJ1-2; clone size: -
CDR3 DNA: TGTGCCCCCCCCGAGCGCAGGGCCTACAATGAGCAGTTCTTC; CDR3 protein: CAPPERRAYNEQFF; D gene: -; V gene: TRBV6-5; J gene: TRBJ2-1; clone size: -
CDR3 DNA: TGCGCCAGCAGCAAGACTAGCGGGGGGCTCCGCACAGATACGCAGTATTTT; CDR3 protein: CASSKTSGGLRTDTQYF; D gene: TRBD2; V gene: TRBV10-1; J gene: TRBJ2-3; clone size: -